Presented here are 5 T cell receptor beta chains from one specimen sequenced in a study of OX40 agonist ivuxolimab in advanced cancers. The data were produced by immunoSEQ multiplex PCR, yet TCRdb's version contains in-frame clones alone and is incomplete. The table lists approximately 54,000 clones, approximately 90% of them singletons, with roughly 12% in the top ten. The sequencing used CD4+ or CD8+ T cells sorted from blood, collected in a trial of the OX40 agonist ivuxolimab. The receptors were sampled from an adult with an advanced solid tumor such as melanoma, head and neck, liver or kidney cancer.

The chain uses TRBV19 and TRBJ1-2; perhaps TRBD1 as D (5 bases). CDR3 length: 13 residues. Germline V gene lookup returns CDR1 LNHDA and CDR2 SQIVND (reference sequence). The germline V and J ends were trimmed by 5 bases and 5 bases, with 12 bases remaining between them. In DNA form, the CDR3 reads TGTGCCAGTAGTGCCCTGGCAGGGTATGGCTACACCTTC. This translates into CASSALAGYGYTF.

For the CDR3, the DNA is TGTGCCAGCAGCCCGGCGAGGGATACGCAGTATTTT. Protein sequence: CASSPARDTQYF. This chain joins TRBV5-4 and TRBJ2-3; D not resolved. The CDR3 contains 12 residues. CDR1 is SGHNT and CDR2 is YYREEE in the germline V gene (reference sequence). The V end was cut by 4 bases, the J end by 6 bases, with 9 bases between.

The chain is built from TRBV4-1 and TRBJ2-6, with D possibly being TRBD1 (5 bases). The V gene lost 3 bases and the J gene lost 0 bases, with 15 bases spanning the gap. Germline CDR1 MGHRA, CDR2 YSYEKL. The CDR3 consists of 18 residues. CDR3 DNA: TGCGCCAGCAGCCAGTGGGCAGGGATTATCTCTGGGGCCAACGTCCTGACTTTC. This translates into CASSQWAGIISGANVLTF.

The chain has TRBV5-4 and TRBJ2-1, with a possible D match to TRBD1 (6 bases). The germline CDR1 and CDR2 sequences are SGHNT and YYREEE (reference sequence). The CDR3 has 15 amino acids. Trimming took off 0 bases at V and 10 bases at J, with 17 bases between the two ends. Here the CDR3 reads CASSLGQGYNGEQFF. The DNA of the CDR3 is TGTGCCAGCAGCTTGGGGCAGGGGTATAACGGGGAGCAGTTCTTC.

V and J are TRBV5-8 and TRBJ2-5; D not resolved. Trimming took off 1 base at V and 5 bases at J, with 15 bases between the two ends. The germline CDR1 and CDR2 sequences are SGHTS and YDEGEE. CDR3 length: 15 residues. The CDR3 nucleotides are TGTGCCAGCAGCTTGTTGGGCGGAACGACGGAGACCCAGTACTTC. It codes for CASSLLGGTTETQYF.